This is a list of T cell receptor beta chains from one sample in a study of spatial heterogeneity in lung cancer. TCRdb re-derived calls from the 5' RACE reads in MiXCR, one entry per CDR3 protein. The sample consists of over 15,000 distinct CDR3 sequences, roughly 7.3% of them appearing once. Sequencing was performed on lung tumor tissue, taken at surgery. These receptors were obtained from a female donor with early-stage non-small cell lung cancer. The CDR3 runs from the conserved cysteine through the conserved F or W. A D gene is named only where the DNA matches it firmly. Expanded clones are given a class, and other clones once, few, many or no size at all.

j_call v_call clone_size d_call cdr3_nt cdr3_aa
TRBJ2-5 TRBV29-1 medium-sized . TGCAGCGTTGAAGCCGGGGTTGAAGAGACCCAGTACTTC CSVEAGVEETQYF
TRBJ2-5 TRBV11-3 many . TGTGCCAGCAGCTCGGGCCCCCAGGGGCAAGAGACCCAGTACTTC CASSSGPQGQETQYF
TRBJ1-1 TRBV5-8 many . TGTGCCAGCAGCTTGGACACAGGAGCTAAAGCTTTCTTT CASSLDTGAKAFF
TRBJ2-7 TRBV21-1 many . TGTGCCAGCAGCAAAGAAAACTATAGCTCCTACGAGCAGTACTTC CASSKENYSSYEQYF
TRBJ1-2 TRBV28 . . TGTGCCAGCAGTTCCCAGGGAATAGCTAACTATGGCTACACCTTC CASSSQGIANYGYTF
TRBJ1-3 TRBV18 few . TGTGCCAGCTCACCACCGAGGGTGAGGGGAAACACCATATATTTT CASSPPRVRGNTIYF
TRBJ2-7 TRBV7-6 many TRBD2 TGTGCCAGCAGCTCCTTTGTTGGGGGGGGCTACGAGCAGTACTTC CASSSFVGGGYEQYF
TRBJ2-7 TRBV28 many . TGTGCCAGCAGTTTACGGGGGGCCAGGTACGAGCAGTACTTC CASSLRGARYEQYF
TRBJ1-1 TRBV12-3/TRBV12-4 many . TGTGCCAGCAGTTTAAGAGGGAACACTGAAGCTTTCTTT CASSLRGNTEAFF
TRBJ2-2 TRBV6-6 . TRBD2 TGTGCCAGCAGTCGTGGGACTAGCGGCACCGGGGAGCTGTTTTTT CASSRGTSGTGELFF
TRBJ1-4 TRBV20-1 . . TGCAGTGCTCGACCCTCGGCCCTTCCTAATGAAAAACTGTTTTTT CSARPSALPNEKLFF
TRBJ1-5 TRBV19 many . TGTGCCAGTAGTACAGGCAGGGGTCCCAATCAGCCCCAGCATTTT CASSTGRGPNQPQHF
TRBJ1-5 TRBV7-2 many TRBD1 TGTGCCAGCAGCTTTGATACAGGGGTGGGCAATCAGCCCCAGCATTTT CASSFDTGVGNQPQHF
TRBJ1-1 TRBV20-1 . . TGCAGTGCTACAACGAACACTGAAGCTTTCTTT CSATTNTEAFF
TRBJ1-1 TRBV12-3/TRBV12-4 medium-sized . TGTGCCAGCAGTTTCCGGGGGGGCACTGAAGCTTTCTTT CASSFRGGTEAFF
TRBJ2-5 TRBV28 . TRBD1 TGTGCCAGCCGGGACAGAGAGACCCAGTACTTC CASRDRETQYF
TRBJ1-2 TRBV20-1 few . TGCAGTGCTACCTCCTTACAGGGCAGCTATGGCTACACCTTC CSATSLQGSYGYTF
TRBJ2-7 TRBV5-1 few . TGCGCCAGCAGCTTGGCCGGGCAGAACTCCTACGAGCAGTACTTC CASSLAGQNSYEQYF
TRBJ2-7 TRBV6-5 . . TGTGCCAGCAGTTACTCCCAACCCTCGTACGAGCAGTACTTC CASSYSQPSYEQYF
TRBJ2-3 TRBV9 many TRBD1 TGTGCCAGCAGCACCAGAGAGGGGGCCTTCACAGATACGCAGTATTTT CASSTREGAFTDTQYF
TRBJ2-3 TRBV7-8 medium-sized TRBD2 TGTGCCAGCAGCCGTAGCGGGGGGGCCGGTACGCAGTATTTT CASSRSGGAGTQYF
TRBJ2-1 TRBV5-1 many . TGCGCCAGCAGCTTGTTGGGGGGGCCCCCTGAGCAGTTCTTC CASSLLGGPPEQFF
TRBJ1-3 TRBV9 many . TGTGCCAGCAGCGTAGTACCAGGTGACTCTGGAAACACCATATATTTT CASSVVPGDSGNTIYF
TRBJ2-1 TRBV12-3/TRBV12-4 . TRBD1 TGTGCCAGCAGTTTTAGGCAACAGGGGGTTTTCTTC CASSFRQQGVFF
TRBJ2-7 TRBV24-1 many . TGTGCCACCAGTGACGGAGGGGACCCCTCCTACGAGCAGTACTTC CATSDGGDPSYEQYF
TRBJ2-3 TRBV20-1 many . TGCAGTGCTAGAACATACGGGGGTACAGATACGCAGTATTTT CSARTYGGTDTQYF
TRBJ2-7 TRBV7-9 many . TGTGCCAGCAGCACACGGACCCTTCGGGAGCAGTACTTC CASSTRTLREQYF
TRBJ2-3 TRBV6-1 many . TGTGCCAGCAGTGAGGGCGCGCCCAACCGGGCAGATACGCAGTATTTT CASSEGAPNRADTQYF
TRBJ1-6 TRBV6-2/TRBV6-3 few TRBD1 TGTGCCAGCAGCAACACAGGGGTTAGTTCACCCCTCCACTTT CASSNTGVSSPLHF
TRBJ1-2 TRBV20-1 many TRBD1 TGCAGTGCTAAAATTACGGACAGGGACTATGGCTACACCTTC CSAKITDRDYGYTF
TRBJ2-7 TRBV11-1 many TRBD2 TGTGCCAGCAGCCGGCCCGGCGGGGGGGACTACGAGCAGTACTTC CASSRPGGGDYEQYF
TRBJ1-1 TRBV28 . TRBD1 TGTGCCAGCAGTGCGCAGCCCGGGACAGGGGGGACTGAAGCTTTCTTT CASSAQPGTGGTEAFF
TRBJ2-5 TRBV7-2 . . TGTGCCAGCAGCTTAGTTGTGGCACTCCAAGAGACCCAGTACTTC CASSLVVALQETQYF
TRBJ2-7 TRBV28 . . TGTGCCAGCAGCCGTATCTACGAGCAGTACTTC CASSRIYEQYF
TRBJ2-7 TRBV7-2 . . TGTGCCAGCAGCTTGACGGCTAACTACGAGCAGTACTTC CASSLTANYEQYF
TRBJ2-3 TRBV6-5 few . TGTGCCAGCAGTTACGGGTTCGGAGATACGCAGTATTTT CASSYGFGDTQYF
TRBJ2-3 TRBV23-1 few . TGCGCCACAGCAGCTCGGCCGGGACACCTTGGGACAGATACGCAGTATTTT CATAARPGHLGTDTQYF
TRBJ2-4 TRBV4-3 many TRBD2 TGCGCCAGCAGCCAAGTCAGGGCGGGGGACATTCAGTACTTC CASSQVRAGDIQYF
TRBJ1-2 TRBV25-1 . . TGTGCCAGCAGTGAATGGGGTAGCGCCGGAATCTACGGCTACACCTTC CASSEWGSAGIYGYTF
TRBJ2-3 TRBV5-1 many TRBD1 TGCGCCAGCAGCTTGGACAGGGGAAACACAGATACGCAGTATTTT CASSLDRGNTDTQYF
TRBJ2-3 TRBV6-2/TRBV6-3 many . TGTGCCAGCACCCCAAGCGGGAGCACAGATACGCAGTATTTT CASTPSGSTDTQYF
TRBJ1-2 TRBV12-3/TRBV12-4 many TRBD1 TGTGCCAGCAGTCGATGGACAGGGGCTGGCTACACCTTC CASSRWTGAGYTF
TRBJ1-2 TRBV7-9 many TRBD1 TGTGCCAGCAGCTTTGACCAGGGGGCGAACTATGGCTACACCTTC CASSFDQGANYGYTF
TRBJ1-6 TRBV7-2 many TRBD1 TGTGCCAGCAGCTTAGACACAGGGGATTCACCCCTCCACTTT CASSLDTGDSPLHF